A single sample is the source of the 14 T cell receptor beta chains below, sequenced in a study of neurological immune-mediated disorders. From the 5' RACE reads, TCRdb called clonotypes with MiXCR, one entry per CDR3 protein. Of 55,000 to 75,000 distinct CDR3 sequences listed, roughly 15% are singletons. Noted time point: longitudinal time-point 1 (baseline). Sequenced material: PBMCs. Receptors were obtained from a female donor with HTLV-1-associated myelopathy (HAM/TSP).

This clonotype was seen just once. The chain uses TRBV15 and TRBJ1-5, with 8 positions matching TRBD1. Germline V gives CDR1 LNHNV, CDR2 YYDKDF (reference sequence). J was trimmed by 7 bases and V by 0 bases; bases with no gene match: 5. The CDR3 has 15 residues. The CDR3 protein is CATSRDSSGGQPQHF. The CDR3 DNA is TGTGCCACCAGCAGAGATTCATCAGGGGGCCAGCCCCAGCATTTT.

This clonotype has a count of ten or more. The chain combines TRBV7-9 with TRBJ2-7, with 11 nucleotides matching TRBD1. The length of the CDR3 is 15 residues. Germline CDR1 SEHNR, CDR2 FQNEAQ (reference sequence). The V and J ends lost 5 bases and 1 base, in that order; junction bases with no gene match: 4. The CDR3 loop reads CASSHGQGASYEQYF. The CDR3 region has the DNA TGTGCCAGCAGCCACGGACAGGGGGCTTCCTACGAGCAGTACTTC. The variable domain in full, completed from reference TRBV7-9 and TRBJ2-7, reads DTGVSQNPRHKITKRGQNVTFRCDPISEHNRLYWYRQTLGQGPEFLTYFQNEAQLEKSRLLSDRFSAERPKGSFSTLEIQRTEQGDSAMYLCASSHGQGASYEQYFGPGTRLTVT.

This clonotype appeared many times. This chain connects TRBV7-9 to TRBJ2-7, with TRBD1 matching 10 bases. This CDR3 contains 17 residues. The V and J ends lost 5 bases and 10 bases, in that order; junction bases with no gene match: 20. From germline, CDR1 is SEHNR and CDR2 FQNEAQ (reference sequence). The CDR3 spells CASSRRSSGQGVVVQYF. CDR3 DNA: TGTGCCAGCAGCCGACGCTCTTCTGGACAGGGGGTAGTAGTTCAGTACTTC.

This clonotype was detected ten times or more. V usage is TRBV5-1 and J usage is TRBJ2-1; D not certain. V lost 0 bases, J lost 10 bases, and 8 bases lay in between. Per germline, CDR1 SGHRS and CDR2 YFSETQ. The CDR3 contains 12 residues. CDR3 in amino acids: CASSLDVGEQFF. The DNA of the CDR3 is TGCGCCAGCAGCTTGGACGTGGGGGAGCAGTTCTTC.

To note about this clonotype: A junction boundary mismatches the germline segment, possibly from a read error. The genes are TRBV3-1 and TRBJ2-3; D could derive from TRBD1 or TRBD2 (5 bases each). The CDR3 extends over 18 amino acids. The germline gives CDR1 LGHDT, CDR2 YNNKEL (reference sequence). The CDR3 DNA follows: TGTGACAGCAGCCAAGACCTCGAGACAGAGGGGTTCACACATACGCAGTATTTT. It codes for CDSSQDLETEGFTHTQYF.

This clonotype was detected ten times or more. The chain uses TRBV5-1 and TRBJ2-3; TRBD2 agrees at 9 bases. The CDR3 contains 16 residues. Germline CDR1 reads SGHRS; CDR2 reads YFSETQ. Trimming removed 0 bases from V and 1 base from J; junction bases left unmatched: 3. CDR3 sequence reads: CASSLGLADGTDTQYF. As DNA, the CDR3 is TGCGCCAGCAGCTTGGGACTAGCGGACGGCACAGATACGCAGTATTTT.

With regard to this clonotype: This could be a read error, since a much larger clone is one nucleotide away. V is TRBV20-1 and J is TRBJ2-1, with 9 bases identical to TRBD1. The CDR3 consists of 14 residues. CDR1 is DFQATT, CDR2 SNEGSKA, per germline (reference sequence). The CDR3 bases are TGCAGTGCTGGCAAGACAGGGGGGTACAATGAGCAATTCTTC. Its translation: CSAGKTGGYNEQFF.

The chain couples TRBV12-3 or TRBV12-4 to TRBJ2-5; D gene unclear. CDR3 length: 11 residues. The V end lost 6 bases, the J end lost 3 bases, and 5 bases lay between the germline ends. The CDR3 reads CASRREETQYF. The CDR3 nucleotides are TGTGCCAGCAGACGAGAAGAGACCCAGTACTTC.

Many counts were recorded for this clonotype. The V gene is TRBV3-1, the J gene TRBJ1-3; perhaps TRBD1 as D (6 bases). Per germline, CDR1 LGHDT and CDR2 YNNKEL (reference sequence). This CDR3 region has 13 residues. With 4 bases removed from V and 4 bases from J, the gap between germline ends came to 8 bases. As DNA, the CDR3 is TGTGCCAGCAGCCGTGGACAGGGAAACACCATATATTTT. This sequence encodes CASSRGQGNTIYF.

This clonotype was counted ten times or more. J is TRBJ2-3 and V is TRBV20-1, with D possibly matching TRBD1 (5 bases). V lost 2 bases, J lost 4 bases, and 10 bases lay in between. Germline CDR1 is DFQATT and CDR2 is SNEGSKA (reference sequence). This CDR3 contains 13 residues. The CDR3 DNA sequence: TGCAGTGCTAGAATTCTAGGGGCAGATACGCAGTATTTT. Translation: CSARILGADTQYF.

This clonotype has at least ten counts. This sequence joins TRBV28 and TRBJ2-1; tentatively, D is TRBD1 (6 bases). Trimming took 8 bases from V and 3 from J, leaving 11 bases between them. Germline assignment: CDR1 MDHEN and CDR2 SYDVKM. The CDR3 extends over 13 amino acids. CDR3 in amino acids: CASRTGIYNEQFF. The CDR3 bases are TGTGCCAGCCGTACAGGGATCTACAATGAGCAGTTCTTC.

In its sample, this clonotype was seen many times. The chain uses TRBV2 and TRBJ1-2; D unresolved. The CDR3 contains 16 residues. The germline V gene has CDR1 SNHLY and CDR2 FYNNEI. Trimming pared 6 bases from V and 5 bases from J, leaving 22 bases between. The CDR3 nucleotides are TGTGCCAGCAGCCACTCGTCGGGCCAAACCGAGTATGGCTACACCTTC. It specifies CASSHSSGQTEYGYTF.

Many counts were recorded for this clonotype. The chain carries TRBV5-1 and TRBJ2-3; D is undetermined. Trimming stripped 2 bases from V and 2 bases from J, with 3 bases between. The CDR3 runs 12 residues. The germline gives CDR1 SGHRS, CDR2 YFSETQ. CDR3 protein: CASSFVTDTQYF. The CDR3 DNA sequence: TGCGCCAGCAGCTTCGTCACAGATACGCAGTATTTT.

The sample holds many counts of this clonotype. The CDR3 here is CASHLGQGYGYTF. In DNA, the CDR3 is TGTGCCTCACACCTGGGACAGGGATATGGCTACACCTTC. This chain uses TRBV10-3 with TRBJ1-2, with TRBD1 identical over 9 bases. Looked up from germline, CDR1 is ENHRY and CDR2 is SYGVKD. V shed 11 bases, J shed 5 bases, and the junction held 9 bases outside the gene matches. CDR3 length equals 13 residues.